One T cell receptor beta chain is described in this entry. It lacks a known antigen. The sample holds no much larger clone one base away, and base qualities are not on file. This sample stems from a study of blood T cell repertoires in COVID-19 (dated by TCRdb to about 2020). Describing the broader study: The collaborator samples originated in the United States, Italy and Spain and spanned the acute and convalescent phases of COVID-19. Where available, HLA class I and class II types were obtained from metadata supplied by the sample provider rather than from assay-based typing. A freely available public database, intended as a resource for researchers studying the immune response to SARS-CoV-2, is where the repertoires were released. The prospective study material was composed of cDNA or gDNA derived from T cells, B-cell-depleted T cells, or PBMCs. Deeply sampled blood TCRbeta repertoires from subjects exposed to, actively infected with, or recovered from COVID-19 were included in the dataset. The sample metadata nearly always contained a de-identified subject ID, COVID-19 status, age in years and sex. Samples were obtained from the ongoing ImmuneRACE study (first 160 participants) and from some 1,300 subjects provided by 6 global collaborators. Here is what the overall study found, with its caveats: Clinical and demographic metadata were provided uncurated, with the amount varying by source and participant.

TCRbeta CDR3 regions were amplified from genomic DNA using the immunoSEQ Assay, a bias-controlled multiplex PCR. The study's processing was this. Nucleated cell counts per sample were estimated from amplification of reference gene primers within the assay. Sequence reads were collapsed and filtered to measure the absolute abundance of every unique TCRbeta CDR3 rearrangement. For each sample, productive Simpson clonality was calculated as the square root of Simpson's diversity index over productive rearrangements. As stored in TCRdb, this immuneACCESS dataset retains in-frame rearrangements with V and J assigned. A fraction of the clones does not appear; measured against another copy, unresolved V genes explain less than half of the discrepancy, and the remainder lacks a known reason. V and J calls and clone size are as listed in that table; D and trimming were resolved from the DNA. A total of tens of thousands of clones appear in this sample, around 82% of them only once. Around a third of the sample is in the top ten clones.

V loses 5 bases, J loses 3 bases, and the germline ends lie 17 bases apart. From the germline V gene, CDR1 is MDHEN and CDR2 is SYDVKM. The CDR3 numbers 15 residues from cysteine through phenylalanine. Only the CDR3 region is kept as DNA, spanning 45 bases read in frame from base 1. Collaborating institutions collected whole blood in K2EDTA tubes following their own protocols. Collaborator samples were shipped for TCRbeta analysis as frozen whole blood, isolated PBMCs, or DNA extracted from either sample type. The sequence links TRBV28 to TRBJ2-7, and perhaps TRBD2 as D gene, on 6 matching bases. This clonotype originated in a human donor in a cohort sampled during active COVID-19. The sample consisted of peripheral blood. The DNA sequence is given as TGTGCCAGCAGTCCTGGGAGGACCCCTCTCTACGAGCAGTACTTC. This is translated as CASSPGRTPLYEQYF.